These 23 T cell receptor beta chains were all obtained from the same sample, sequenced in a study of blood T cell repertoires in COVID-19. Assay: immunoSEQ multiplex PCR; the TCRdb copy retains only in-frame clones and omits some. Of almost 200,000 clones in the sample, 80% to 90% were seen once. Material for sequencing was peripheral blood. The receptors originated from a woman aged 70-85 years with acute or convalescent COVID-19.

V gene TRBV18 combines with J gene TRBJ2-4, with D uncertain. Germline loops: CDR1 KGHSH, CDR2 LQKENI. This CDR3 is 17 amino acids long. Trimming left V 3 bases short and J 4 bases short, with 19 bases between. This chain's CDR3 is CASSPFPETAGKNIQYF. The CDR3 DNA reads as TGTGCCAGCTCACCCTTTCCAGAGACGGCCGGGAAAAACATTCAGTACTTC.

The V and J genes are TRBV27 and TRBJ1-5, with D tentatively TRBD1 (6 bases). Trimming shortened V by 5 bases and J by 7 bases, and 21 bases separated the two germline ends. Germline V gene sequence: CDR1 MNHEY, CDR2 SMNVEV (reference sequence). This CDR3 contains 16 residues. The CDR3 reads CASSGEVGGARQPQHF. The CDR3, as DNA: TGTGCCAGCAGTGGTGAAGTGGGGGGGGCGAGGCAGCCCCAGCATTTT.

This chain joins TRBV28 and TRBJ1-1; 12 nucleotides line up with TRBD1. CDR1 and CDR2 (germline): MDHEN, SYDVKM. Trimming removed 0 bases from V and 0 bases from J; junction bases left unmatched: 11. The CDR3 is made up of 20 amino acids. CDR3 region: CASSLWGPGQGATMNTEAFF. For the CDR3, the DNA is TGTGCCAGCAGTTTATGGGGGCCGGGACAGGGGGCGACGATGAACACTGAAGCTTTCTTT.

The chain recombines TRBV7-2 with TRBJ2-7, with 8 bases that match TRBD1. Germline V gene sequence: CDR1 SGHTA, CDR2 FQGNSA. The CDR3 is 14 residues long. V shed 5 bases, J shed 2 bases, and the junction held 5 bases outside the gene matches. The CDR3 DNA reads as TGTGCCAGCAGCGCATTGACAGGGGCCTACGAGCAGTACTTC. Translating it yields CASSALTGAYEQYF.

The count of this clone is one. Written as DNA, the CDR3 is TGTGCCAGCAGCTTGGAGGCTGGAAACACCATATATTTT. It is translated as CASSLEAGNTIYF. The gene calls are TRBV7-2 and TRBJ1-3; D uncertain. The CDR3 spans 13 residues. Germline CDR1 is SGHTA and CDR2 is FQGNSA. V was trimmed by 3 bases and J by 2 bases, leaving 5 bases between them.

The chain employs TRBV12-3 or TRBV12-4 and TRBJ1-2; 7 bases fit TRBD1. The CDR3 extends over 13 amino acids. V lost 5 bases, J lost 8 bases, and 8 bases stayed unmatched. The CDR3 region is CASSPGRGRGYTF. The CDR3 nucleotides are TGTGCCAGCAGTCCCGGGAGGGGGCGCGGCTACACCTTC.

The CDR3 protein is CASSYRQNYGYTF. CDR3 sequence (DNA): TGTGCCAGCAGTTACAGACAGAACTATGGCTACACCTTC. The chain has TRBV6-5 and TRBJ1-2, with D perhaps matching TRBD1 (5 bases). The V end lost 2 bases, the J end lost 2 bases, and 6 bases lay between the germline ends. The CDR3 covers 13 residues. From germline, CDR1 is MNHEY and CDR2 SVGAGI.

The V and J genes are TRBV27 and TRBJ1-6, with D perhaps TRBD1 (5 bases). The CDR3 sequence is 12 residues long. Germline CDR1 and CDR2: MNHEY and SMNVEV (reference sequence). V lost 2 bases to trimming and J lost 9 bases, with 5 bases between them. The chain's CDR3 is CASSLQGSPLHF. The CDR3 DNA is TGTGCCAGCAGTTTACAGGGTTCACCCCTCCACTTT.

This sequence joins TRBV10-3 and TRBJ1-2; D gene ambiguous. CDR1 and CDR2 (germline): ENHRY, SYGVKD. The CDR3 is 15 residues long. Trimming removed 5 bases at V and 8 bases at J, with 21 bases between. In DNA form, the CDR3 reads TGTGCCATCAGTCCCCAGACCCTGCTCAGCGGGGGCTACACCTTC. Residues: CAISPQTLLSGGYTF.

The rearrangement links TRBV12-3 or TRBV12-4 to TRBJ1-5; D remains unclear. Trimming stripped 3 bases from V and 2 bases from J, with 2 bases between. The CDR3 is 12 residues long. The CDR3 nucleotides are TGTGCCAGCAGTTTCGGCAATCAGCCCCAGCATTTT. Amino acid sequence: CASSFGNQPQHF.

This clone was counted between two and nine times. The chain is built from TRBV19 and TRBJ1-5; possible D gene TRBD1, 6 bases. The V end lost 0 bases, the J end lost 4 bases, and 13 bases lay between the germline ends. Germline loops: CDR1 LNHDA, CDR2 SQIVND (reference sequence). The CDR3 totals 16 residues. The CDR3: CASSIDGLTGNQPQHF. CDR3 nucleotides: TGTGCCAGTAGTATAGACGGGCTCACAGGGAATCAGCCCCAGCATTTT.

V is TRBV10-3 and J is TRBJ2-1; TRBD2 matches 13 bases. J lost 8 bases, V lost 3 bases, and 4 bases had no gene match. The CDR3 sequence is 15 residues long. Germline V gives CDR1 ENHRY, CDR2 SYGVKD. The CDR3 loop reads CAISDTSGGVHEQFF. For the CDR3, the DNA is TGTGCCATCAGTGATACTAGCGGGGGGGTCCATGAGCAGTTCTTC.

This clone was recorded only once. The J gene is TRBJ1-1, the V gene TRBV29-1; D call uncertain. The CDR3 loop spans 13 amino acids. The germline V gene encodes CDR1 SQVTM and CDR2 ANQGSEA. V lost 2 bases, J lost 5 bases, and 12 bases lay in between. The CDR3 DNA reads TGCAGCGTTGAATATTCCATCGGGACTGAAGCTTTCTTT. It is translated as CSVEYSIGTEAFF.

The chain combines TRBV7-2 with TRBJ1-1; TRBD1 agrees at 7 bases. With 2 bases clipped from V and 7 bases from J, the junction kept 7 bases outside the gene matches. Germline assignment: CDR1 SGHTA and CDR2 FQGNSA. The CDR3 contains 14 residues. The CDR3 loop is CASSLLRGRGEAFF. For the CDR3, the DNA is TGTGCCAGCAGCTTACTAAGGGGGCGAGGTGAAGCTTTCTTT.

The V gene is TRBV15, the J gene TRBJ2-7; 11 positions match TRBD1. Germline CDR1 LNHNV, CDR2 YYDKDF (reference sequence). The V gene end was trimmed by 0 bases and the J gene end by 6 bases; junction bases not matched to a gene: 7. The CDR3 consists of 16 residues. In nucleotides, the CDR3 is TGTGCCACCAGCAGAGAGATACCTGGGACAGGGGGCGAGCAGTACTTC. This translates into CATSREIPGTGGEQYF.

The chain recombines TRBV2 with TRBJ2-7; D is perhaps TRBD1 (6 bases). The germline V and J ends were trimmed by 8 bases and 0 bases, with 14 bases remaining between them. This CDR3 contains 14 residues. The germline V gene encodes CDR1 SNHLY and CDR2 FYNNEI. CDR3 coding DNA: TGTGCCAGCGGAGCGGACAGAAGCTCCTACGAGCAGTACTTC. This sequence encodes CASGADRSSYEQYF.

A few counts support this clone. As DNA, the CDR3 is TGTGCCAGCAGTGGACTAGCGGGAAAAAACATTCAGTACTTC. The encoded protein is CASSGLAGKNIQYF. J is TRBJ2-4 and V is TRBV28, with 12 bases lining up with TRBD2. Germline V gene sequence: CDR1 MDHEN, CDR2 SYDVKM. This CDR3 has 14 amino acids. J lost 4 bases, V lost 5 bases, and 0 bases had no gene match. The full variable domain, its missing parts supplied by reference TRBV28 and TRBJ2-4, is DVKVTQSSRYLVKRTGEKVFLECVQDMDHENMFWYRQDPGLGLRLIYFSYDVKMKEKGDIPEGYSVSREKKERFSLILESASTNQTSMYLCASSGLAGKNIQYFGAGTRLSVL.

This chain's CDR3 is CASGLGQGDGYTF. DNA for the CDR3: TGTGCTAGTGGTTTGGGACAGGGAGATGGCTACACCTTC. The V gene is TRBV12-5, the J gene TRBJ1-2; the match to TRBD1 covers 7 bases. Trimming at V came to 1 base and at J to 6 bases, leaving 2 bases not matched to a gene. Looked up from germline, CDR1 is LGHNT and CDR2 is FRNRAP. The CDR3 length is 13 residues.

The rearrangement uses TRBV5-1 and TRBJ2-3; D may be TRBD2 (6 bases). CDR3 size: 16 residues. The V and J ends lost 3 bases and 1 base respectively, with 15 bases between them. Germline lookup yields CDR1 SGHRS and CDR2 YFSETQ. CDR3 loop: CASSSTGGGGTDTQYF. DNA of the CDR3: TGCGCCAGCAGCTCCACAGGCGGAGGGGGCACAGATACGCAGTATTTT.

The chain employs TRBV7-9 and TRBJ1-6; D uncertain. The CDR3 spans 15 residues. Trimming pared 0 bases from V and 7 bases from J, leaving 10 bases between. CDR1 and CDR2 (germline): SEHNR, FQNEAQ (reference sequence). The CDR3 region has the DNA TGTGCCAGCAGCTTAGCTCTACGCCTGAATTCACCCCTCCACTTT. Amino acid sequence: CASSLALRLNSPLHF.

The rearrangement uses TRBV10-1 and TRBJ2-1; 9 bases agree with TRBD2. J was trimmed by 1 base and V by 0 bases; bases with no gene match: 4. This CDR3 has 17 amino acids. Germline V lookup: CDR1 WNHNN, CDR2 SYGVQD (reference sequence). The CDR3 sequence is CASSESKTSGSYNEQFF. Written as DNA, the CDR3 is TGCGCCAGCAGTGAGTCAAAGACTAGCGGTTCCTACAATGAGCAGTTCTTC.

The chain recombines TRBV4-1 with TRBJ1-6, with D maybe TRBD1 (6 bases). Germline CDR1 reads MGHRA; CDR2 reads YSYEKL. The CDR3 spans 15 residues. V was pared by 4 bases and J by 7 bases, with 14 bases between. The CDR3 protein is CASSPLKGQNSPLHF. The CDR3, as DNA: TGCGCCAGCAGCCCCTTAAAGGGACAAAATTCACCCCTCCACTTT.

This clone was observed a handful of times. V gene TRBV4-3 combines with J gene TRBJ2-2; 8 bases are shared with TRBD2. CDR3 length equals 20 residues. Looked up from germline, CDR1 is LGHNA and CDR2 is YSLEER. Trimming took 0 bases from V and 4 from J; bases not matched to a gene: 16. CDR3 residues: CASSQEIGSGSLLGTGELFF. CDR3 sequence (DNA): TGCGCCAGCAGCCAAGAAATCGGCAGCGGGAGCTTGCTCGGCACCGGGGAGCTGTTTTTT.